This T cell receptor beta chain was identified in a study of T cells in Graves' hyperthyroidism and ophthalmopathy. Amplification of TCR beta CDR3 regions was performed using RNA transcripts as template. An initial round of RT-PCR targeting the TCR CDR3 relied on the HTBI primer set. TCRdb reanalysed the multiplex PCR reads using MiXCR and keeps one entry per CDR3 protein. The top ten hold approximately 19% of the sample, which has about 350,000 distinct CDR3 sequences, 12% to 15% seen once. Germline assignment: CDR1 LGHNT and CDR2 FRNRAP. Trimming removed 0 bases at V and 3 bases at J, with 11 bases between. The CDR3 spans 15 residues. There are a few counts of this clonotype.

Sample: blood. The chain is built from TRBV12-5 and TRBJ2-5; TRBD2 might be the D (5 bases). The clonotype comes from a woman in her sixties with Graves' ophthalmopathy. CDR3 loop: CASGLVQSGKETQYF. CDR3 bases: TGTGCTAGTGGTTTGGTACAATCCGGGAAAGAGACCCAGTACTTC.